The 12 T cell receptor beta chains given below trace back to one sample, sequenced in a study of shared T cell receptors in the human thymus. Produced via immunoSEQ multiplex PCR; TCRdb's table is partial and in-frame only. The repertoire holds about 380,000 clones, with approximately 95% as singletons. The sequencing sample was made of thymocytes. Receptors originate from a human donor.

The chain combines TRBV10-3 with TRBJ2-2, with TRBD2 matching over 12 bases. The ends lost 2 bases at V and 1 base at J; junction bases unmatched: 8. The CDR3 loop spans 19 amino acids. CDR1 ENHRY and CDR2 SYGVKD come from the germline V gene. The CDR3 sequence: CAISEEKTSGSWNTGELFF. CDR3 in DNA: TGTGCCATCAGTGAGGAAAAGACTAGCGGGAGTTGGAACACCGGGGAGCTGTTTTTT.

V is TRBV7-2 and J is TRBJ2-7; weak D call: TRBD1 (5 bases). The germline gives CDR1 SGHTA, CDR2 FQGNSA. Trimming cost V 5 bases and J 0 bases, with 14 bases left between them. This CDR3 has 15 residues. The CDR3 protein is CASSLRGGSSYEQYF. Written as DNA, the CDR3 is TGTGCCAGCAGCCTAAGGGGCGGCAGCTCCTACGAGCAGTACTTC.

The genes are TRBV4-3 and TRBJ2-2; TRBD2 is a possible D gene (6 bases). With 3 bases removed from V and 4 bases from J, the gap between germline ends came to 18 bases. This CDR3 comprises 17 residues. Germline values: CDR1 LGHNA, CDR2 YSLEER. The CDR3 loop is CASSHDQSSVSTGELFF. Written as DNA, the CDR3 is TGCGCCAGCAGCCATGACCAATCTAGCGTTAGCACCGGGGAGCTGTTTTTT.

This rearrangement joins TRBV18 to TRBJ2-1; D ambiguous. V was shortened by 0 bases and J by 5 bases, with 11 bases between the two germline ends. The CDR3 is 15 residues long. From germline, CDR1 is KGHSH and CDR2 LQKENI. The CDR3 region has the DNA TGTGCCAGCTCACCACCGCATCGGACCGACAATGAGCAGTTCTTC. Encoded protein: CASSPPHRTDNEQFF.

This chain joins TRBV5-1 and TRBJ1-5, with 7 bases aligning to TRBD1. Germline CDR1 reads SGHRS; CDR2 reads YFSETQ. CDR3 length equals 14 residues. Trimming removed 2 bases from V and 5 bases from J; junction bases left unmatched: 4. DNA for the CDR3: TGCGCCAGCAGCTTTTCAGGGGGAGATCAGCCCCAGCATTTT. It translates to CASSFSGGDQPQHF.

The CDR3 coding sequence is TGTGCCAGCAGCCACCACAGGTACTCTGGAAACACCATATATTTT. It codes for CASSHHRYSGNTIYF. V gene TRBV2 combines with J gene TRBJ1-3, with TRBD1 as a possible D gene (5 bases). Trimming shortened V by 6 bases and J by 0 bases, and 12 bases separated the two germline ends. The CDR3 is 15 amino acids. Looked up from germline, CDR1 is SNHLY and CDR2 is FYNNEI. The entire variable domain, with the rest obtained from reference TRBV2 and TRBJ1-3, is as follows: EPEVTQTPSHQVTQMGQEVILRCVPISNHLYFYWYRQILGQKVEFLVSFYNNEISEKSEIFDDQFSVERPDGSNFTLKIRSTKLEDSAMYFCASSHHRYSGNTIYFGEGSWLTVV.

This chain links TRBV19 with TRBJ1-5, with a weak D call TRBD1 (6 bases). CDR3 length equals 15 residues. CDR1 and CDR2 from the germline V gene are LNHDA and SQIVND (reference sequence). Trimming cost V 7 bases and J 2 bases, with 15 bases left between them. CDR3 nucleotides: TGTGCCAGTATCGCAAACAGGGACGGCAATCAGCCCCAGCATTTT. This sequence encodes CASIANRDGNQPQHF.

The chain joins TRBV6-1 to TRBJ1-5, with TRBD1 matching over 12 bases. Trimming took 4 bases from V and 5 from J; bases not matched to a gene: 3. CDR3 length equals 15 residues. Germline V gene sequence: CDR1 MNHNS, CDR2 SASEGT. The CDR3 DNA is TGTGCCAGCAGTGTTCGGGACAGGGGGCATCAGCCCCAGCATTTT. Its translation: CASSVRDRGHQPQHF.

V and J are TRBV4-3 and TRBJ2-7, with TRBD2 matching 10 bases. V dropped 3 bases and J dropped 0; count of bases not matched to a gene: 2. CDR3 length: 15 amino acids. Germline V gene lookup returns CDR1 LGHNA and CDR2 YSLEER. The CDR3 DNA reads TGCGCCAGCAGCCACTCTAGCGGGAGCTCCTACGAGCAGTACTTC. Encoded protein: CASSHSSGSSYEQYF.

Notes on this clone: Without the conserved terminal phenylalanine or tryptophan, this CDR3 likely stems from a read error. No DNA is shown, since the ends of the CDR3 on it are uncertain; the CDR3 is the one TCRdb lists. The V and J genes are TRBV6-6 and TRBJ1-5. Including both end residues, the CDR3 is 14 amino acids long. CDR1 and CDR2 (germline): MNHNY, SVGAGI (reference sequence). The CDR3 sequence: CASSFVGGNQPPNL.

The rearrangement links TRBV29-1 to TRBJ1-1, with D possibly TRBD1 on 5 matching bases. Trimming stripped 7 bases from V and 1 base from J, with 13 bases between. The CDR3 is 13 amino acids. Germline V CDR1 and CDR2: SQVTM, ANQGSEA. Here the CDR3 DNA reads TGCAGCGCCGCGCGGGGCCGGAACACTGAAGCTTTCTTT. Protein sequence: CSAARGRNTEAFF.

This rearrangement joins TRBV7-9 to TRBJ2-7, with 15 bases identical to TRBD2. The CDR3 covers 16 residues. Germline CDR1 reads SEHNR; CDR2 reads FQNEAQ (reference sequence). V shed 5 bases, J shed 3 bases, and the junction held 5 bases outside the gene matches. CDR3 amino acids: CASSLGTSGGFYEQYF. The CDR3 region has the DNA TGTGCCAGCAGCCTTGGGACTAGCGGGGGGTTCTACGAGCAGTACTTC.